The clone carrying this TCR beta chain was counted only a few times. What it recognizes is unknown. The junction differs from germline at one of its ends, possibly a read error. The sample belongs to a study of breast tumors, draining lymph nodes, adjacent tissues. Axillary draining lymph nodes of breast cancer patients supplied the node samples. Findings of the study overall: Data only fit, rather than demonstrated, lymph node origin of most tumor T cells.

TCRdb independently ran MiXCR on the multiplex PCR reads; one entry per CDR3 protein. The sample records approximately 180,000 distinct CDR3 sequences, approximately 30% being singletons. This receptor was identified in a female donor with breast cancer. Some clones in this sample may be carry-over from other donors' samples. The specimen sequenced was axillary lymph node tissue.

CDR3 amino acids: CASSHSDAITPYEQYF. The DNA for the CDR3 is TGTGCCAGCAGTCACTCTGACGCAATAACCCCCTACGAGCAGTACTTC. This chain joins TRBV6-5 and TRBJ2-7; no clear D. CDR3 size: 16 residues. CDR1 and CDR2 from the germline V gene are MNHEY and SVGAGI.